This record concerns one T cell receptor (beta chain) sequence. Its specificity is not known. These data belong to a study of OX40 agonist ivuxolimab in advanced cancers. Study-level information: Three patients, one with hepatocellular carcinoma and two with cutaneous melanoma, achieved partial responses. Study results and limitations: On average, a greater number of expanded clones characterised CD8+ T cells relative to CD4+. At 0.1 to 3.0 mg/kg, CD4+ and CD8+ blood T cells expanded clonally by week 6. Partial responders at 0.1-3.0 mg/kg had among the lowest clonal expansion.

Trimming took 2 bases from V and 1 from J, leaving 12 bases between them. CDR3 length equals 16 residues. Germline V gene data show CDR1 as SGHKS and CDR2 as YYEKEE (reference sequence). Produced via immunoSEQ multiplex PCR; TCRdb's table is partial and in-frame only. Of fewer than 65,000 clones listed, 91% are singletons. The source was CD4+ or CD8+ T cells sorted from blood, collected in a trial of the OX40 agonist ivuxolimab. The source of this sequence is an adult with an advanced solid tumor such as melanoma, head and neck, liver or kidney cancer. J is TRBJ2-2 and V is TRBV5-5; TRBD2 might be the D (6 bases). The CDR3 DNA reads as TGTGCCAGCAGCTTCGGGGTAGCGGTGAACACCGGGGAGCTGTTTTTT. Translation gives CASSFGVAVNTGELFF.